This is a list of T cell receptor beta chains from one sample in a study of cytomegalovirus exposure and HLA in healthy donors. Here immunoSEQ multiplex PCR was the method, and the copy in TCRdb shows in-frame clones only, minus some. Here the sample spans about 140,000 clones, 75% to 90% being singletons. Sequenced input: PBMCs. These receptors all stem from a woman aged 30 to 39 in good health and CMV-seronegative. Each CDR3 is given with its conserved first and last residue. The order of the fields is V gene, clone size, D gene, CDR3 protein. D genes are given only for firm matches. Expanded clones are given a class, and other clones once, few, many or no size at all.

v_gene: TRBV19
abundance: -
d_gene: TRBD1
CDR3aa: CASSIGGQGAPGYTF

v_gene: TRBV7-9
abundance: once
d_gene: TRBD1
CDR3aa: CASSYTGADSPLHF

v_gene: TRBV11-2
abundance: -
d_gene: -
CDR3aa: CASSLGSGNIQYF

v_gene: TRBV5-8
abundance: -
d_gene: TRBD1
CDR3aa: CASSPDRGYPTNEKLFF

v_gene: TRBV2
abundance: -
d_gene: TRBD1
CDR3aa: CASSSDRGSQETQYF

v_gene: TRBV10-3
abundance: once
d_gene: -
CDR3aa: CAISEPNGENTEAFF

v_gene: TRBV28
abundance: -
d_gene: -
CDR3aa: CASSLGLSPGQNTEAFF

v_gene: TRBV7-9
abundance: once
d_gene: TRBD1
CDR3aa: CSSSLATGANYGYTF

v_gene: TRBV30
abundance: once
d_gene: TRBD1
CDR3aa: CAWSVDRGDIQYF

v_gene: TRBV6-6
abundance: -
d_gene: -
CDR3aa: CASSYSGDGYTF

v_gene: TRBV9
abundance: -
d_gene: TRBD2
CDR3aa: CASSVGGGRASEQFF

v_gene: TRBV7-9
abundance: -
d_gene: -
CDR3aa: CASSLPGVRGGELFF

v_gene: TRBV2
abundance: -
d_gene: -
CDR3aa: CASGGRPNEKLFF

v_gene: TRBV27
abundance: -
d_gene: TRBD2
CDR3aa: CASSLSTSGYYEQYF

v_gene: TRBV27
abundance: -
d_gene: -
CDR3aa: CASSSGQNTEAFF

v_gene: TRBV2
abundance: -
d_gene: -
CDR3aa: CASSEEGRGNQPQHF

v_gene: TRBV19
abundance: -
d_gene: -
CDR3aa: CASSIDQQGRSGYTF